This entry concerns a single T cell receptor beta chain. This entry is derived from a study of blood T cell repertoires in COVID-19. The overall study: The United States, Italy and Spain were the sources of the acute and convalescent COVID-19 samples. From T cells, B-cell-depleted T cells, or PBMCs came the material, which was cDNA or gDNA.

This table comes from immunoSEQ multiplex PCR, and its TCRdb copy is limited to in-frame clones, with some not included. The table lists some 160,000 clones, around 85% of them singletons. In germline, CDR1 is WNHNN, CDR2 SYGVQD (reference sequence). The CDR3 contains 14 residues. Trimming took 6 bases from V and 2 from J, leaving 14 bases between them. The origin of this receptor is a woman in her sixties or seventies with acute or convalescent COVID-19. The specimen sequenced was peripheral blood. The chain recombines TRBV10-1 with TRBJ2-7; the D gene is possibly TRBD2 (5 bases). The CDR3 DNA reads as TGCGCCAGCAGCGCCCGGACTGGAACCTACGAGCAGTACTTC. Translated: CASSARTGTYEQYF.